This entry concerns a single TCR beta chain. This sample was included in a study of Graves' ophthalmopathy and Graves' hyperthyroidism. The sequenced template was RNA, covering the TCR beta CDR3 region. HTBI primers were used in a first-round RT-PCR, which preceded a second-round multiplex PCR. From the multiplex PCR reads, TCRdb called clonotypes with MiXCR, one entry per CDR3 protein. The data show over 150,000 distinct CDR3 sequences, with 37% seen just once and roughly 5.2% held by the top ten. Trimming took 5 bases from V and 5 from J; bases not matched to a gene: 17. The CDR3 length is 17 residues. From germline, CDR1 is MNHNS and CDR2 SASEGT.

The TCR comes from a woman aged 40 to 50 with Graves' ophthalmopathy. Sequencing was done on a sample of peripheral blood. The V and J genes are TRBV6-1 and TRBJ1-2, with TRBD1 matching over 7 bases. This CDR3 reads CASSRRDLRDRSYGYTF. CDR3 in DNA: TGTGCCAGCAGTAGAAGGGACCTCCGGGACAGAAGTTATGGCTACACCTTC.